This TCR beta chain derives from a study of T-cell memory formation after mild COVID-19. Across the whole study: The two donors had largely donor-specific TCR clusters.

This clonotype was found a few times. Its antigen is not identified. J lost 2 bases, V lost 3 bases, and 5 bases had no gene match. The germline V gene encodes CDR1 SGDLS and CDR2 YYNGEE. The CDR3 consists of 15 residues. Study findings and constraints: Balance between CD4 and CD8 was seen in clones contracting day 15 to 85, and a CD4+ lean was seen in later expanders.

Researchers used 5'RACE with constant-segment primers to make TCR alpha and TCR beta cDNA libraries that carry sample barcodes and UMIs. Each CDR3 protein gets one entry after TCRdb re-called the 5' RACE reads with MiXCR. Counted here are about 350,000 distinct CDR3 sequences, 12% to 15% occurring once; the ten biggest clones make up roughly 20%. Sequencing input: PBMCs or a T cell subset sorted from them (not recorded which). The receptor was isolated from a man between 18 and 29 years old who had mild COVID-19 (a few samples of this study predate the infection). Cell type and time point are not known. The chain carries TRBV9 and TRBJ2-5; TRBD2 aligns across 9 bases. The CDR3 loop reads CASSAAGGQQETQYF. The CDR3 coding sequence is TGTGCCAGCAGCGCGGCGGGGGGGCAGCAAGAGACCCAGTACTTC.